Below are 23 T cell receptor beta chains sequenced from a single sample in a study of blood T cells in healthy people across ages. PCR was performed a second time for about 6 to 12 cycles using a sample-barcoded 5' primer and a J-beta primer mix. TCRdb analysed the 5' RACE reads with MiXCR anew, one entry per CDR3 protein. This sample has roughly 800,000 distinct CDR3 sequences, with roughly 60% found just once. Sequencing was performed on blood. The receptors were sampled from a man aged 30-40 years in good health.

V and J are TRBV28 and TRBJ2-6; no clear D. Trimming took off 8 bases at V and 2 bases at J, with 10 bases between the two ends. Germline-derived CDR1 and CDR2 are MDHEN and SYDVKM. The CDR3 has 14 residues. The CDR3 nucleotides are TGTGCCAGCGTTGATGGTACTGGGGCCAACGTCCTGACTTTC. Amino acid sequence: CASVDGTGANVLTF.

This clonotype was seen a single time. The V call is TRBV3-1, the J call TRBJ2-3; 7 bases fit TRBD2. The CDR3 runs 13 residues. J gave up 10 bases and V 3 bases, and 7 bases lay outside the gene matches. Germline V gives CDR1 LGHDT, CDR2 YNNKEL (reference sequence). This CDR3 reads CASSQGLAGPQYF. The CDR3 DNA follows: TGTGCCAGCAGCCAGGGATTAGCGGGCCCGCAGTATTTT.

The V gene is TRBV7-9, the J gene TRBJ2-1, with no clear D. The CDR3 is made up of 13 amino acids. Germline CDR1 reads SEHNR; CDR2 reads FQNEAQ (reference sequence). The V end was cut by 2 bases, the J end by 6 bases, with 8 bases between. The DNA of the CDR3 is TGTGCCAGCAGCTTACTACTCCCCAATGAGCAGTTCTTC. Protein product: CASSLLLPNEQFF.

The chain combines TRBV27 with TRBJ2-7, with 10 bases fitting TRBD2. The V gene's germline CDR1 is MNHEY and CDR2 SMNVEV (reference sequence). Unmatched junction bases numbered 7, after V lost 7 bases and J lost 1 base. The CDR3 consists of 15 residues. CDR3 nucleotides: TGTGCCAGCAATGCCGGGACTAGCGCTTCCTACGAGCAGTACTTC. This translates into CASNAGTSASYEQYF.

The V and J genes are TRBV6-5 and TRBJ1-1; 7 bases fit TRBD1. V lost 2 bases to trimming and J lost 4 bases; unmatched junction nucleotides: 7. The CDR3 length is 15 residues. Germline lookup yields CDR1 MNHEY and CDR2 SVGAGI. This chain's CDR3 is CASSYTRQGFTEAFF. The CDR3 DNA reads TGTGCCAGCAGTTACACCCGACAGGGTTTCACTGAAGCTTTCTTT.

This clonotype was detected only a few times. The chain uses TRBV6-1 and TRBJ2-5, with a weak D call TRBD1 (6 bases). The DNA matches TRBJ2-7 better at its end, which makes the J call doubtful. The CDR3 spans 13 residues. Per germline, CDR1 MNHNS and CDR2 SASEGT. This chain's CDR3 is CASSAQGDGEQYF. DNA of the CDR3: TGTGCCAGCAGTGCACAGGGAGATGGCGAGCAGTACTTC.

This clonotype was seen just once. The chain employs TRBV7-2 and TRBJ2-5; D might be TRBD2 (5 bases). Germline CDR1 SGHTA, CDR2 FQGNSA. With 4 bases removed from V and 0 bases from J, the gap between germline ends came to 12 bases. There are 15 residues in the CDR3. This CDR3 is CASSYQLGDQETQYF. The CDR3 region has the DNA TGTGCCAGCAGCTATCAACTCGGGGACCAAGAGACCCAGTACTTC.

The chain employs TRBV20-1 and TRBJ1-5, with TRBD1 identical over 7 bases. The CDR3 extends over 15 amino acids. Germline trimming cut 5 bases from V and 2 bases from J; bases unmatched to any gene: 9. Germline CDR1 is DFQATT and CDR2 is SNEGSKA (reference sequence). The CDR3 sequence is CSARRQGARNQPQHF. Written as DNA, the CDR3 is TGCAGTGCTCGAAGACAGGGAGCACGCAATCAGCCCCAGCATTTT.

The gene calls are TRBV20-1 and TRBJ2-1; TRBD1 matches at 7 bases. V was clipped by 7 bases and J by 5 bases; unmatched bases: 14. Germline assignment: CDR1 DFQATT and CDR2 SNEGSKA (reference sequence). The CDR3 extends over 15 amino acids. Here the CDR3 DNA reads TGCAGTGTTCACGCCGCCGGGACAGCCAACAATGAGCAGTTCTTC. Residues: CSVHAAGTANNEQFF.

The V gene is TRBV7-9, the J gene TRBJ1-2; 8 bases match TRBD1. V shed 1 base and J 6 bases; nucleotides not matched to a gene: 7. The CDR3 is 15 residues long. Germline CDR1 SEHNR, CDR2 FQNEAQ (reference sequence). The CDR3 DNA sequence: TGTGCCAGCAGCTTAGTGACAGGGGACCGTGATGGCTACACCTTC. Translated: CASSLVTGDRDGYTF.

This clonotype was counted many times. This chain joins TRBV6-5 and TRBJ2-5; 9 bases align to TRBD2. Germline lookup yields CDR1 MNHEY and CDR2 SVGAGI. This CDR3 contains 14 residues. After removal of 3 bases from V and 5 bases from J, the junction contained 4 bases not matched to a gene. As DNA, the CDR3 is TGTGCCAGCAGTTATGGGGGGACTAGCGAGACCCAGTACTTC. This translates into CASSYGGTSETQYF.

DNA of the CDR3: TGCAGTGCTAGAGTTGGAGGGAGGGCCTACGAGCAGTACTTC. It yields the protein CSARVGGRAYEQYF. The chain recombines TRBV20-1 with TRBJ2-7; 7 nucleotides agree with TRBD2. The germline gives CDR1 DFQATT, CDR2 SNEGSKA (reference sequence). Losses at the gene ends were 1 base for V and 2 bases for J; bases not matched to a gene: 5. This CDR3 spans 14 amino acids.

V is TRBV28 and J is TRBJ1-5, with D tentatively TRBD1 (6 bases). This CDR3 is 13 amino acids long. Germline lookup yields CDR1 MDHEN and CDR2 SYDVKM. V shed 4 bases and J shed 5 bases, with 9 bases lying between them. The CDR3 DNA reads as TGTGCCAGCAGTTCAGGGGACCATCAGCCCCAGCATTTT. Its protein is CASSSGDHQPQHF.

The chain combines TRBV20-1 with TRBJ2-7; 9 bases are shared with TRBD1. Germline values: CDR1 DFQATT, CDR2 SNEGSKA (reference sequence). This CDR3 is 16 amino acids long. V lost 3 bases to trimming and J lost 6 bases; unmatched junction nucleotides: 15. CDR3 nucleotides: TGCAGTGCTAGCCTTCGTCCGGGACAGGGCCCTCTCGAGCAGTACTTC. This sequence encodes CSASLRPGQGPLEQYF.

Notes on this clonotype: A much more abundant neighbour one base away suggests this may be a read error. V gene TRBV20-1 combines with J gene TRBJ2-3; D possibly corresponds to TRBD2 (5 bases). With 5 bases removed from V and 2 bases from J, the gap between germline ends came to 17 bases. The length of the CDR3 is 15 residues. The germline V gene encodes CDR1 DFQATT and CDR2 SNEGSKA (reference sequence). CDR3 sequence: CSAGSDYLVTDTQYF. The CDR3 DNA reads TGCAGTGCTGGATCCGACTATCTAGTCACAGATACGCAGTATTTT.

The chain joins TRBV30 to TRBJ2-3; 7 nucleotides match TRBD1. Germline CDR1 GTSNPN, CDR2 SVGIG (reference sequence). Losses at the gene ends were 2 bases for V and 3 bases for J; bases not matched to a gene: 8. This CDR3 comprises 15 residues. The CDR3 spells CAWSSGQAVTDTQYF. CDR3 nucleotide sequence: TGTGCCTGGAGTTCAGGACAGGCTGTTACAGATACGCAGTATTTT.

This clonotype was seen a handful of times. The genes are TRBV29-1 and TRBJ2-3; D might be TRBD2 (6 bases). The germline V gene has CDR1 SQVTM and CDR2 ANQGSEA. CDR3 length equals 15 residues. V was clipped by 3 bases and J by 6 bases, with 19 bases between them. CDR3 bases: TGCAGCGTTGAGCTGGGACTCGATGCGGGTGATACGCAGTATTTT. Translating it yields CSVELGLDAGDTQYF.

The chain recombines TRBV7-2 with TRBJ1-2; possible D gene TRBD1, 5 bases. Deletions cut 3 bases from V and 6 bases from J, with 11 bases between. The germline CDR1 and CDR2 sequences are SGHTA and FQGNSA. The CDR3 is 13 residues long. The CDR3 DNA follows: TGTGCCAGCAGCTTGGAGGGGTTAGATGGCTACACCTTC. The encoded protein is CASSLEGLDGYTF.

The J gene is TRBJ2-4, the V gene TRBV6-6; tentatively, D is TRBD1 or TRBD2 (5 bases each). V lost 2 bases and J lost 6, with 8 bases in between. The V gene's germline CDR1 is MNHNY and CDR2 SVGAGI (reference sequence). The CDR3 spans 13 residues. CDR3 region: CASSYDGTNIQYF. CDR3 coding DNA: TGTGCCAGCAGTTACGATGGGACAAACATTCAGTACTTC.

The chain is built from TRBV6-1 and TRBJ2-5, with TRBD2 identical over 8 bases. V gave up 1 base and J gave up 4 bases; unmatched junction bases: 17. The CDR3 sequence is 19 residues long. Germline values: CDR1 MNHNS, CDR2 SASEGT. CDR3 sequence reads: CASSEDRGGPRMVGETQYF. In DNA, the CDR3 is TGTGCCAGCAGTGAAGACCGCGGGGGGCCCCGGATGGTTGGAGAGACCCAGTACTTC.

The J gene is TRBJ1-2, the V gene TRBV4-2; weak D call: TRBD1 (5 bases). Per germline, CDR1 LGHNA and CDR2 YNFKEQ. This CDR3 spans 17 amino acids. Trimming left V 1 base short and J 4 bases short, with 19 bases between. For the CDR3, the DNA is TGTGCCAGCAGCCAAGGGGACCGGGACTGGGGTCGCTATGGCTACACCTTC. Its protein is CASSQGDRDWGRYGYTF.

The CDR3, as DNA: TGTGCCAGCTCCAAAGGACTAGGACCCACAGATACGCAGTATTTT. Translating it yields CASSKGLGPTDTQYF. The chain combines TRBV6-4 with TRBJ2-3; the match to TRBD2 covers 7 bases. The V segment lost 8 bases and the J segment 2 bases; nucleotides outside the gene matches: 10. Per germline, CDR1 MRHNA and CDR2 SNTAGT. The CDR3 has 15 amino acids.

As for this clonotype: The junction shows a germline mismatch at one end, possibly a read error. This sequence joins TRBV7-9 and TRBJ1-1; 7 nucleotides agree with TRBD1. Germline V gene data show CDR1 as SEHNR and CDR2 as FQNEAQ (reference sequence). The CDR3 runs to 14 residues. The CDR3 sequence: CASSVAGGSTEAFF. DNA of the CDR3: TGTGCCAGCAGCGTAGCAGGGGGTAGCACTGAAGCTTTCTTT.